A single sample is the source of the 10 T cell receptor beta chains below, sequenced in a study of early T cells in non-severe SARS-CoV-2 infection. One entry per CDR3 protein results from TCRdb running MiXCR on the 5' RACE reads. The table has 90,000 to 100,000 distinct CDR3 sequences, about 13% seen once; the top ten hold around 2.4%. Sequencing was performed on whole blood. These receptors were obtained from an adult who was a healthcare worker with PCR-confirmed SARS-CoV-2 infection or an uninfected control (not recorded which).

This chain uses TRBV10-3 with TRBJ2-2; 7 nucleotides line up with TRBD1. Germline V gene lookup returns CDR1 ENHRY and CDR2 SYGVKD. J gave up 3 bases and V 5 bases, and 3 bases lay outside the gene matches. The CDR3 loop spans 14 amino acids. Here the CDR3 reads CAISQGEDTGELFF. In DNA, the CDR3 is TGTGCCATCAGTCAGGGGGAAGACACCGGGGAGCTGTTTTTT.

This clonotype has more than one count but fewer than ten. This rearrangement joins TRBV20-1 to TRBJ1-5, with TRBD1 identical over 9 bases. V lost 6 bases, J lost 2 bases, and 5 bases stayed unmatched. This CDR3 is built from 14 residues. From germline, CDR1 is DFQATT and CDR2 SNEGSKA (reference sequence). CDR3 in amino acids: CSAQGQGGNQPQHF. The CDR3 nucleotides are TGCAGTGCCCAGGGACAGGGCGGCAATCAGCCCCAGCATTTT.

This clonotype was observed a few times. The V call is TRBV6-6, the J call TRBJ2-2; no reliable D call. V was shortened by 2 bases and J by 2 bases, with 6 bases between the two germline ends. The CDR3 is 14 residues long. Germline lookup yields CDR1 MNHNY and CDR2 SVGAGI (reference sequence). CDR3 loop: CASSYKENTGELFF. CDR3 DNA: TGTGCCAGCAGTTACAAGGAAAACACCGGGGAGCTGTTTTTT.

J is TRBJ2-7 and V is TRBV3-1; no clear D. Germline V gives CDR1 LGHDT, CDR2 YNNKEL (reference sequence). V lost 1 base, J lost 0 bases, and 4 bases lay in between. The CDR3 loop spans 13 amino acids. Here the CDR3 reads CASSQGISYEQYF. The CDR3 DNA reads TGTGCCAGCAGCCAAGGGATCTCCTACGAGCAGTACTTC.

The gene calls are TRBV4-2 and TRBJ2-2; 7 positions agree with TRBD1. CDR3 length: 14 residues. The ends lost 4 bases at V and 3 bases at J; junction bases unmatched: 2. Germline V lookup: CDR1 LGHNA, CDR2 YNFKEQ. The CDR3 nucleotides read TGTGCCAGCAGCCGGGACAGATACACCGGGGAGCTGTTTTTT. The encoded protein is CASSRDRYTGELFF.

This clonotype occurred many times. V usage is TRBV2 and J usage is TRBJ1-1, with no clear D. Germline V gene sequence: CDR1 SNHLY, CDR2 FYNNEI. V lost 0 bases and J 1 base, leaving 6 bases between the germline ends. The length of the CDR3 is 14 residues. The CDR3, as DNA: TGTGCCAGCAGTGAAGCGAACAAGAACACTGAAGCTTTCTTT. Its protein product is CASSEANKNTEAFF.

The genes are TRBV28 and TRBJ2-7, with 13 bases fitting TRBD2. The V gene end was trimmed by 3 bases and the J gene end by 4 bases; junction bases not matched to a gene: 3. The CDR3 length is 15 residues. Germline V gene lookup returns CDR1 MDHEN and CDR2 SYDVKM. CDR3 amino acids: CASSFGLAGVYEQYF. Written as DNA, the CDR3 is TGTGCCAGCAGTTTCGGACTAGCGGGGGTGTACGAGCAGTACTTC.

The table lists this clonotype with a few counts. The chain carries TRBV2 and TRBJ1-1; 8 bases are shared with TRBD1. The CDR3 length is 14 residues. V was clipped by 4 bases and J by 5 bases; unmatched bases: 6. Germline V lookup: CDR1 SNHLY, CDR2 FYNNEI. The CDR3 region has the DNA TGTGCCAGCAGTGGGCAGGGGGCGGGAACTGAAGCTTTCTTT. This gives the protein CASSGQGAGTEAFF.

In this sample, this clonotype turned up many times. The chain employs TRBV6-2 or TRBV6-3 and TRBJ2-3; 13 positions agree with TRBD2. The CDR3 consists of 20 residues. In germline, CDR1 is MNHEY, CDR2 SVGEGT. The ends lost 1 base at V and 0 bases at J; junction bases unmatched: 10. The CDR3 bases are TGTGCCAGCAGTTACTACCTACCGAGACTAGCGGGGGGAAGCACAGATACGCAGTATTTT. It specifies CASSYYLPRLAGGSTDTQYF.

This clonotype has at least ten counts. V gene TRBV29-1 combines with J gene TRBJ2-3; 9 nucleotides align to TRBD1. V gave up 6 bases and J gave up 6 bases; unmatched junction bases: 13. The germline gives CDR1 SQVTM, CDR2 ANQGSEA. The CDR3 extends over 15 amino acids. CDR3: CSVTTGQGWRDTQYF. In DNA form, the CDR3 reads TGCAGCGTGACCACTGGACAGGGGTGGAGGGATACGCAGTATTTT.